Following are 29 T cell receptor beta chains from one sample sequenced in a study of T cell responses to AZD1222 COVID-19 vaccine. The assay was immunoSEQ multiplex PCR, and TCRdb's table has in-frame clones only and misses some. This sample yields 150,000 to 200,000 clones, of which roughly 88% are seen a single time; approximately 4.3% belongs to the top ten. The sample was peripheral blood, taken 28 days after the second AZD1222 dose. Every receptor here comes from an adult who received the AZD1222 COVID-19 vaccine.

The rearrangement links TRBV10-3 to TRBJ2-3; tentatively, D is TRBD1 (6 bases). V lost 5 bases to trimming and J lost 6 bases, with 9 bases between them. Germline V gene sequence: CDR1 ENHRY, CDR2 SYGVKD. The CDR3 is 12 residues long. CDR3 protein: CAISTQGDTQYF. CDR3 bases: TGTGCCATCAGTACTCAGGGGGATACGCAGTATTTT.

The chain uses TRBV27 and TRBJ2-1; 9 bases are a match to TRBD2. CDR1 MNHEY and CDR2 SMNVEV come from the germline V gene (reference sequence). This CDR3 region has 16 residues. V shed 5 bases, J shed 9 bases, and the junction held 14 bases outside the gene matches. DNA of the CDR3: TGTGCCAGCAGTGTACAACTAGCGGGCCCCTTGGGTGAGCAGTTCTTC. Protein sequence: CASSVQLAGPLGEQFF.

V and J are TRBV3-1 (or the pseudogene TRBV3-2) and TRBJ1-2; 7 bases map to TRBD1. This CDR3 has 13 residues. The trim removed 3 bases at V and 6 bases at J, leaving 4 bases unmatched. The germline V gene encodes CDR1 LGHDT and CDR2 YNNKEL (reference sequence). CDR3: CASSHYDRDGYTF. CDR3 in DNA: TGTGCCAGCAGCCACTACGACAGGGATGGCTACACCTTC.

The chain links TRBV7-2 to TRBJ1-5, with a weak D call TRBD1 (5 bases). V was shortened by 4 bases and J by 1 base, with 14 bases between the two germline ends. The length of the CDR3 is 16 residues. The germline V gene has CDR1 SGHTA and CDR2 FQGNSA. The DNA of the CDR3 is TGTGCCAGCAGCTCATCGCAGGGTTCAAGCAATCAGCCCCAGCATTTT. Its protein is CASSSSQGSSNQPQHF. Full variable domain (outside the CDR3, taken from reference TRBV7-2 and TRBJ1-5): GAGVSQSPSNKVTEKGKDVELRCDPISGHTALYWYRQSLGQGLEFLIYFQGNSAPDKSGLPSDRFSAERTGGSVSTLTIQRTQQEDSAVYLCASSSSQGSSNQPQHFGDGTRLSIL.

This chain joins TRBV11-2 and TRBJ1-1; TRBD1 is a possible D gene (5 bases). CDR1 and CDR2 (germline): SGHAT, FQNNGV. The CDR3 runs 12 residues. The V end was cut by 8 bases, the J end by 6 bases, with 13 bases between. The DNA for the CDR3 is TGTGCCAGCGGGGGTGGGAGGGCTGAAGCTTTCTTT. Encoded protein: CASGGGRAEAFF.

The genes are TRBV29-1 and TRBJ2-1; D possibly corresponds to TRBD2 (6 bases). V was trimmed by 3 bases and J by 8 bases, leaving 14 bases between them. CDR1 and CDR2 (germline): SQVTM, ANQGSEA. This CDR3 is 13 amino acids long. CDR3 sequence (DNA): TGCAGCGTTGACTTAAAAACGGGGGATGAGCAGTTCTTC. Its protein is CSVDLKTGDEQFF.

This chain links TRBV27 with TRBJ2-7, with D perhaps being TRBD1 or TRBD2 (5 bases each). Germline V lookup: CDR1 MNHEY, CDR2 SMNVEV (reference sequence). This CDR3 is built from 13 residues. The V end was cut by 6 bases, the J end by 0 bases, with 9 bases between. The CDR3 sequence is CASRPGPSYEQYF. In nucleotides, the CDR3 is TGTGCCAGCAGGCCGGGACCCTCCTACGAGCAGTACTTC.

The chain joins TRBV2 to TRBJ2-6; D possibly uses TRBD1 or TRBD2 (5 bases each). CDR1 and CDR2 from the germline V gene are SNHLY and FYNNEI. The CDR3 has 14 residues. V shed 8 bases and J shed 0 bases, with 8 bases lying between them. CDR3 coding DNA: TGTGCCAGCCGAGGGGCCTCTGGGGCCAACGTCCTGACTTTC. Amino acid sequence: CASRGASGANVLTF. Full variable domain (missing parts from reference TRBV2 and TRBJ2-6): EPEVTQTPSHQVTQMGQEVILRCVPISNHLYFYWYRQILGQKVEFLVSFYNNEISEKSEIFDDQFSVERPDGSNFTLKIRSTKLEDSAMYFCASRGASGANVLTFGAGSRLTVL.

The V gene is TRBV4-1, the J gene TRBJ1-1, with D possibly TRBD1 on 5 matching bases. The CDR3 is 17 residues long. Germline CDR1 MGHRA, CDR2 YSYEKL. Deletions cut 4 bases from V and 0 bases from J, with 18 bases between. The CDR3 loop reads CASSPTPRTSLNTEAFF. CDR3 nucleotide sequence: TGCGCCAGCAGCCCAACCCCGCGGACAAGTCTGAACACTGAAGCTTTCTTT.

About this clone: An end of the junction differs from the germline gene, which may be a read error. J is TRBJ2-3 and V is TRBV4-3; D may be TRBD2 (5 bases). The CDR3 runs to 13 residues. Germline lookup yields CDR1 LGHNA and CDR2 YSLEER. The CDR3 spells CASNQAGTDTQYF. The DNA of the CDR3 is TGCGCCAGCAACCAAGCGGGCACAGATACGCAGTATTTT.

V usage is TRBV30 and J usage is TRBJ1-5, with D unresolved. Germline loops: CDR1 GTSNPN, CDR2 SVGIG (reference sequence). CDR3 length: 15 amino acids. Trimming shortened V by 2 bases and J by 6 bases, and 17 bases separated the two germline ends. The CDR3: CAWSTSRWEGQPQHF. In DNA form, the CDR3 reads TGTGCCTGGAGTACTTCGAGGTGGGAGGGTCAGCCCCAGCATTTT. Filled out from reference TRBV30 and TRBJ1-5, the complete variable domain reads SQTIHQWPATLVQPVGSPLSLECTVEGTSNPNLYWYRQAAGRGLQLLFYSVGIGQISSEVPQNLSASRPQDRQFILSSKKLLLSDSGFYLCAWSTSRWEGQPQHFGDGTRLSIL.

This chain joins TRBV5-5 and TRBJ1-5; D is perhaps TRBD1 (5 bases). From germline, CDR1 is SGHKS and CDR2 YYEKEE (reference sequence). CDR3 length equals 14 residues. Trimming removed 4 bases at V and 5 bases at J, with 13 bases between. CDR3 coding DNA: TGTGCCAGCAGCCGGGACGCCTTAGATCAGCCCCAGCATTTT. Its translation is CASSRDALDQPQHF. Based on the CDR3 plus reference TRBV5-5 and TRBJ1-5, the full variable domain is DAGVTQSPTHLIKTRGQQVTLRCSPISGHKSVSWYQQVLGQGPQFIFQYYEKEERGRGNFPDRFSARQFPNYSSELNVNALLLGDSALYLCASSRDALDQPQHFGDGTRLSIL.

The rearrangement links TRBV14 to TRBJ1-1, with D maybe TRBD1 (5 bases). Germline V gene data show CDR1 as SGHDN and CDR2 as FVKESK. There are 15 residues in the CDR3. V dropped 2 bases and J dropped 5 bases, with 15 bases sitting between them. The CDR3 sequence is CASSQQAGRETEAFF. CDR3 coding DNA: TGTGCCAGCAGCCAACAGGCAGGGAGGGAGACTGAAGCTTTCTTT.

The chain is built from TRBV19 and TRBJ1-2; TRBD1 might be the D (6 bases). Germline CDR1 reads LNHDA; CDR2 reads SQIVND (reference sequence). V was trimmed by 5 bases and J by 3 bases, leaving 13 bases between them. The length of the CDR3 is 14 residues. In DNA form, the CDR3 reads TGTGCCAGTAGTGTCGTTAGGACAGACTATGGCTACACCTTC. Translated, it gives CASSVVRTDYGYTF.

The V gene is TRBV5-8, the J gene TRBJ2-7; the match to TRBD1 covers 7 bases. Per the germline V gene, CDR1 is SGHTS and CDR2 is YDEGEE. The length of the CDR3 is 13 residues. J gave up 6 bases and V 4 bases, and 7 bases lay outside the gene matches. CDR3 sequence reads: CASSPTGFGEQYF. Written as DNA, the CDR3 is TGTGCCAGCAGCCCGACAGGGTTTGGCGAGCAGTACTTC.

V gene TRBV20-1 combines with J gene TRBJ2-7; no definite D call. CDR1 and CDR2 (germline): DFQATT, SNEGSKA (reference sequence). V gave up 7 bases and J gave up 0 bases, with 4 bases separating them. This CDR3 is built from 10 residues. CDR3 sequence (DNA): TGCAGTGTAGACTCCTACGAGCAGTACTTC. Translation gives CSVDSYEQYF.

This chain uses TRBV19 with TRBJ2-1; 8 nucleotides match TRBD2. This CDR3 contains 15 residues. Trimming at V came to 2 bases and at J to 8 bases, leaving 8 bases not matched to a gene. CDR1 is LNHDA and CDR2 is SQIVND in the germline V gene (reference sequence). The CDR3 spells CASSIRGGGLDEQFF. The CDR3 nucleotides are TGTGCCAGTAGTATACGGGGGGGCGGTCTCGATGAGCAGTTCTTC.

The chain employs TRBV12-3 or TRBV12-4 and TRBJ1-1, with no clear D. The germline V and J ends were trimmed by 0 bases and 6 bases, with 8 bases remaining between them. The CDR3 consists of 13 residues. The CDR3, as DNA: TGTGCCAGCAGTTTAGCTCGGTTCGCTGAAGCTTTCTTT. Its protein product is CASSLARFAEAFF.

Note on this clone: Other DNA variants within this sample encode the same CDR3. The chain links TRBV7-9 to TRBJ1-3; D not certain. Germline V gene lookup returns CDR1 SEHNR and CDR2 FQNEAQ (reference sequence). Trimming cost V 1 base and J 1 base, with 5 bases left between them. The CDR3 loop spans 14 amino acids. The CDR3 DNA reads TGTGCCAGCAGCTTAGGAGGGTCTGGAAACACCATATATTTT. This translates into CASSLGGSGNTIYF. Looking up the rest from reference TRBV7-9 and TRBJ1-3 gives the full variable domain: DTGVSQNPRHKITKRGQNVTFRCDPISEHNRLYWYRQTLGQGPEFLTYFQNEAQLEKSRLLSDRFSAERPKGSFSTLEIQRTEQGDSAMYLCASSLGGSGNTIYFGEGSWLTVV.

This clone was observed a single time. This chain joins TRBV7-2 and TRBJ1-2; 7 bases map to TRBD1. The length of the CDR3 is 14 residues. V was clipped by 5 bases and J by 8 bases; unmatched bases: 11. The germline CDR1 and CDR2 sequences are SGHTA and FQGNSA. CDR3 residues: CASSQDRENRGYTF. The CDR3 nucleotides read TGTGCCAGCAGCCAAGACAGGGAAAATCGAGGCTACACCTTC.

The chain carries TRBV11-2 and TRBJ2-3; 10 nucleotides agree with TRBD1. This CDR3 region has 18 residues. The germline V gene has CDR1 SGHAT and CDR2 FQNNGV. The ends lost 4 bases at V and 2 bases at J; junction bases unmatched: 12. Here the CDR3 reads CASSSQGTGVLLTDTQYF. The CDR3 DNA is TGTGCCAGCAGCTCTCAAGGGACAGGGGTTCTCCTCACAGATACGCAGTATTTT.

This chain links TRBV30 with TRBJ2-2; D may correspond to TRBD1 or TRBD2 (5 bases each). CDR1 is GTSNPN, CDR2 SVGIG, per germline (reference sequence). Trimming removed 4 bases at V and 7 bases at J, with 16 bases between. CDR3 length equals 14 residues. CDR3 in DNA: TGTGCCTGGAATCTCGGTGGGGGTTTCGGGGAGCTGTTTTTT. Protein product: CAWNLGGGFGELFF.

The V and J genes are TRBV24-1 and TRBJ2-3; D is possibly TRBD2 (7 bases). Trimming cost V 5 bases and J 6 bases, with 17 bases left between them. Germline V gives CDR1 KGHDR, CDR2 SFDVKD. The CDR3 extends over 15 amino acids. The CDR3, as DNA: TGTGCCACCAGTGGCGGAGGGGGGGCCAGGGATACGCAGTATTTT. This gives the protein CATSGGGGARDTQYF.

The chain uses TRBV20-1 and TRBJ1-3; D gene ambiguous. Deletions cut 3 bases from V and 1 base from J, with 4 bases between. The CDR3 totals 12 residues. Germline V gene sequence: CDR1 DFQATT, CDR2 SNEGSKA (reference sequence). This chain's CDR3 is CSASGSGNTIYF. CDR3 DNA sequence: TGCAGTGCTAGTGGTTCTGGAAACACCATATATTTT.

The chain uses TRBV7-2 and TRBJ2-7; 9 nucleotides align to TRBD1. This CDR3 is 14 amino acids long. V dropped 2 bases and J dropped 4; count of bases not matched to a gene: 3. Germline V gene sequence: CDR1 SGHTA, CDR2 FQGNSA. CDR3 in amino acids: CASSLNRGLYEQYF. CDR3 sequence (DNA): TGTGCCAGCAGCTTAAACAGGGGGCTTTACGAGCAGTACTTC.

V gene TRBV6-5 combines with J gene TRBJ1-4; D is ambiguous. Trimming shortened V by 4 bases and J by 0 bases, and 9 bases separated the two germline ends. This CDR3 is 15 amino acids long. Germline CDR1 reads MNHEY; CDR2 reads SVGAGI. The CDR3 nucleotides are TGTGCCAGCAGTTCCACAGCTGCAACTAATGAAAAACTGTTTTTT. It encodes CASSSTAATNEKLFF.

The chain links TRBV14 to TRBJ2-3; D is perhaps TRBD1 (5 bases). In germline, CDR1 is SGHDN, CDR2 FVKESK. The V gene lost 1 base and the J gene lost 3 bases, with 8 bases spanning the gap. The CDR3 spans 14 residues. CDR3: CASSQVQETDTQYF. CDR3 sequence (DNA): TGTGCCAGCAGCCAAGTACAGGAGACAGATACGCAGTATTTT.

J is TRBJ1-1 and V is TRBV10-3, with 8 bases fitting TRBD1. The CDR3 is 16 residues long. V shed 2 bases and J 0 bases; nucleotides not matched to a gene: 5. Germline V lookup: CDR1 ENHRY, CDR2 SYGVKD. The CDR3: CAISESIQGVNTEAFF. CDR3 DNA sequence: TGTGCCATCAGTGAGAGCATACAGGGGGTGAACACTGAAGCTTTCTTT.

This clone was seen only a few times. CDR3 nucleotide sequence: TGTGCCTGGAGTGTACAGAGGACTGAAGCTTTCTTT. It yields the protein CAWSVQRTEAFF. V gene TRBV30 combines with J gene TRBJ1-1; D unclear. This CDR3 spans 12 amino acids. The V and J ends lost 0 bases and 5 bases respectively, with 7 bases between them. From germline, CDR1 is GTSNPN and CDR2 SVGIG (reference sequence).